The 5 T cell receptor beta chains presented below share a single source sample, sequenced in a study of T cells in Graves' hyperthyroidism and ophthalmopathy. TCR beta CDR3 regions were amplified from RNA transcripts. RT-PCR in the first round (using the HTBI primer set) targeted the TCR CDR3. Using its own MiXCR run on the multiplex PCR reads, TCRdb lists one record per CDR3 protein. The sample consists of 250,000 to 300,000 distinct CDR3 sequences, about 14% of them appearing once. Sequences were obtained from blood. These TCRs come from a woman between 35 and 50 years old with Graves' hyperthyroidism that later progressed to Graves' ophthalmopathy.

This clonotype was picked up a small number of times. The chain carries TRBV19 and TRBJ2-5; 8 positions match TRBD1. Unmatched junction bases numbered 10, after V lost 6 bases and J lost 4 bases. Germline V gives CDR1 LNHDA, CDR2 SQIVND (reference sequence). This CDR3 region has 15 residues. CDR3 residues: CASRWTGTSRETQYF. The CDR3 DNA reads as TGTGCCAGTAGGTGGACAGGGACCTCTAGAGAGACCCAGTACTTC.

This clonotype appeared many times. J is TRBJ1-2 and V is TRBV28; 9 bases agree with TRBD1. The germline gives CDR1 MDHEN, CDR2 SYDVKM. This CDR3 comprises 15 residues. V dropped 4 bases and J dropped 7; count of bases not matched to a gene: 10. DNA of the CDR3: TGTGCCAGCAGTTCCCCTGAACAGGGGGCGGGTGGCTACACCTTC. Its translation: CASSSPEQGAGGYTF.

This clonotype appeared a few times. The chain links TRBV27 to TRBJ2-3, with TRBD2 as a possible D gene (6 bases). Between the trimmed V and J ends, which lost 4 bases and 3 bases, there was a span of 23 bases. The CDR3 totals 18 residues. CDR1 is MNHEY, CDR2 SMNVEV, per germline (reference sequence). CDR3 sequence reads: CASSSAGGLGLLTDTQYF. CDR3 sequence (DNA): TGTGCCAGCAGTTCCGCCGGTGGGCTGGGACTCCTAACAGATACGCAGTATTTT.

This clonotype was detected ten times or more. The chain has TRBV28 and TRBJ2-7; 15 nucleotides line up with TRBD2. CDR3 length: 15 residues. Germline V gene sequence: CDR1 MDHEN, CDR2 SYDVKM. The junction had 4 bases not matched to a gene; V was cut back by 4 bases and J by 6 bases. The CDR3 reads CASSSPGLAGGEQYF. As DNA, the CDR3 is TGTGCCAGCAGTTCCCCGGGACTAGCGGGGGGCGAGCAGTACTTC.

This clonotype was observed many times. V usage is TRBV28 and J usage is TRBJ2-1; D may be TRBD2 (6 bases). The CDR3 totals 16 residues. V was pared by 8 bases and J by 5 bases, with 22 bases between. CDR1 MDHEN and CDR2 SYDVKM come from the germline V gene. The CDR3 DNA reads as TGTGCCAGCGGATACCCCCCCTCTTTAGCGGACAATGAGCAGTTCTTC. This gives the protein CASGYPPSLADNEQFF.